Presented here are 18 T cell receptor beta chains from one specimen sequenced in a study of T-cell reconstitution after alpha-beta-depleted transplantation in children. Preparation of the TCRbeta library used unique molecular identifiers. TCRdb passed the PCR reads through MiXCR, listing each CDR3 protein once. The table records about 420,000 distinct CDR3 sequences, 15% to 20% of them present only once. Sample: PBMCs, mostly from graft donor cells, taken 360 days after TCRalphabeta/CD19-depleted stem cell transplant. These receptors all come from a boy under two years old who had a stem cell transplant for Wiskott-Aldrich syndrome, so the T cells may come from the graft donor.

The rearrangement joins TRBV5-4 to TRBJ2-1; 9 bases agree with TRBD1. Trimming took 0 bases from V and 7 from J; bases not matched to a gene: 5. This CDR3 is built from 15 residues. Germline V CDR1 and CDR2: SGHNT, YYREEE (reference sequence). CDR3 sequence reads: CASSLAGTGRNEQFF. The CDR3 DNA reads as TGTGCCAGCAGCTTGGCCGGGACAGGGCGAAATGAGCAGTTCTTC.

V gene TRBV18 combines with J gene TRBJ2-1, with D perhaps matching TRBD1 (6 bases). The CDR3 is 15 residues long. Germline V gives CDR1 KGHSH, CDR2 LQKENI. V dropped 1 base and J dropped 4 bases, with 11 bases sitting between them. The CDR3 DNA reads TGTGCCAGCTCACCACTCTCAGGGACATACAATGAGCAGTTCTTC. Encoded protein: CASSPLSGTYNEQFF.

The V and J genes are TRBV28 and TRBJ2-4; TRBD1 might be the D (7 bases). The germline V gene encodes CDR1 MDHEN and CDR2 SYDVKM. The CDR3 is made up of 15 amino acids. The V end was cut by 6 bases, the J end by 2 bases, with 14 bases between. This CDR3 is CASRGGQPSKNIQYF. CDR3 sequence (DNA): TGTGCCAGCAGGGGGGGACAGCCCTCCAAAAACATTCAGTACTTC.

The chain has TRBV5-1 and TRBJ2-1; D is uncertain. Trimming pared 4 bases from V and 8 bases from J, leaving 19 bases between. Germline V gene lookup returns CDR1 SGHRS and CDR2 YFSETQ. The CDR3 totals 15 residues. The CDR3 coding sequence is TGCGCCAGCAGCGGGTTTCGCACTTTCTTTGATGAGCAGTTCTTC. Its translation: CASSGFRTFFDEQFF.

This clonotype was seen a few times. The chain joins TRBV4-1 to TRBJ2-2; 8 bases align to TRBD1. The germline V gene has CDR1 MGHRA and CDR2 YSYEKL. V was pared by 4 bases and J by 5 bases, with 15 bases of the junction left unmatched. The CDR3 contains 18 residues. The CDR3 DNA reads TGCGCCAGCAGCCTTAGCCGGGACAGGACTTCGAGAACCGGGGAGCTGTTTTTT. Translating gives CASSLSRDRTSRTGELFF.

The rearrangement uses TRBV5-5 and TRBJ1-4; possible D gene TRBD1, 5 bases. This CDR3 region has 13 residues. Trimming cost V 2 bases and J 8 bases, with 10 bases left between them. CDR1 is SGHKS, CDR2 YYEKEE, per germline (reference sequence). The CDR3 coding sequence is TGTGCCAGCAGCTTCACAGGACGGGAAAAACTGTTTTTT. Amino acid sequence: CASSFTGREKLFF.

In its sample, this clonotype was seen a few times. The DNA of the CDR3 is TGTGCCATCATGGGTCCCGGGACCACACACAATGAGCAGTTCTTC. Translation: CAIMGPGTTHNEQFF. This sequence joins TRBV10-3 and TRBJ2-1; D is tentatively TRBD1 or TRBD2 (5 bases each). Germline CDR1 ENHRY, CDR2 SYGVKD. This CDR3 is 15 amino acids long. Trimming took off 7 bases at V and 5 bases at J, with 18 bases between the two ends.

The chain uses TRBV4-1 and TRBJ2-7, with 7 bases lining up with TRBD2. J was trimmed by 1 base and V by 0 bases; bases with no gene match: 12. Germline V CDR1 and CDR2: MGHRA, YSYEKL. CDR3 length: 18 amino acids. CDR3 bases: TGCGCCAGCAGCCAAGATCAGGGATTGGGACTACTATCCTACGAGCAGTACTTC. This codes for CASSQDQGLGLLSYEQYF.

DNA for the CDR3: TGTGCCAGTAGTCTTAGCGGTTGGTACCAAGAGACCCAGTACTTC. It is translated as CASSLSGWYQETQYF. This sequence joins TRBV19 and TRBJ2-5; a possible D gene is TRBD2 (6 bases). The CDR3 contains 15 residues. Per germline, CDR1 LNHDA and CDR2 SQIVND (reference sequence). Trimming left V 5 bases short and J 0 bases short, with 13 bases between.

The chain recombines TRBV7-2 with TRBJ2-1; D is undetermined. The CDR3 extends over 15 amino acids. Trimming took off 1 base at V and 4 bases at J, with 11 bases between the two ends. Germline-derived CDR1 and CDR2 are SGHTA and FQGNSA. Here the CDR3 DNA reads TGTGCCAGCAGCTTAGTACCCTTTGGGTACAATGAGCAGTTCTTC. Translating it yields CASSLVPFGYNEQFF. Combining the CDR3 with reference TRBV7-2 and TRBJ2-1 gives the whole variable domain GAGVSQSPSNKVTEKGKDVELRCDPISGHTALYWYRQSLGQGLEFLIYFQGNSAPDKSGLPSDRFSAERTGGSVSTLTIQRTQQEDSAVYLCASSLVPFGYNEQFFGPGTRLTVL.

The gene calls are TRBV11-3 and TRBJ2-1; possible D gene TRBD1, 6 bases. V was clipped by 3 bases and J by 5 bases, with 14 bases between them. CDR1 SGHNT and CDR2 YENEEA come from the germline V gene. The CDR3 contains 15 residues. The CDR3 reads CASSFRDTLNNEQFF. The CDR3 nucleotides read TGTGCCAGCAGCTTCCGGGACACCCTAAACAATGAGCAGTTCTTC.

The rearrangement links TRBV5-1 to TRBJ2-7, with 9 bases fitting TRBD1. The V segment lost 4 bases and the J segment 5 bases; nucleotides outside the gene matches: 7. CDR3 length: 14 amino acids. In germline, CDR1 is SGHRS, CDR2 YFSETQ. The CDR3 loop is CASSTGTGFHEQYF. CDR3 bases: TGCGCCAGCAGCACCGGGACAGGGTTCCACGAGCAGTACTTC.

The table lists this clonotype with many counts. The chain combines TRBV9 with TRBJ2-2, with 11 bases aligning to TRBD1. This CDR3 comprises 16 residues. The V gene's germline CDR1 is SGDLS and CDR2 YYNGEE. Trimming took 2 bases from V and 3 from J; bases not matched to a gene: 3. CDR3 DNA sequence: TGTGCCAGCAGCGTCTCGGGACAGGGGGACACCGGGGAGCTGTTTTTT. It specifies CASSVSGQGDTGELFF.

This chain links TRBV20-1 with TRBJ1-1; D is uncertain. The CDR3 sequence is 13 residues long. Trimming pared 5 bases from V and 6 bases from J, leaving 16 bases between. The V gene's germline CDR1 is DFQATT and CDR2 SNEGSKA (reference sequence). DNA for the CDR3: TGCAGTGCTCCTTTATTGGGTTCTCCTGAAGCTTTCTTT. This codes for CSAPLLGSPEAFF.

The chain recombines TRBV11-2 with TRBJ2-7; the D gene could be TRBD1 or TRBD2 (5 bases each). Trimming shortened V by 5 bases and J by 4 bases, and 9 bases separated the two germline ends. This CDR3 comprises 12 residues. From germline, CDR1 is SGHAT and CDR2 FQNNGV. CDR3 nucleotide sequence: TGTGCCAGCAGCGGGGGACCGTACGAGCAGTACTTC. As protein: CASSGGPYEQYF.

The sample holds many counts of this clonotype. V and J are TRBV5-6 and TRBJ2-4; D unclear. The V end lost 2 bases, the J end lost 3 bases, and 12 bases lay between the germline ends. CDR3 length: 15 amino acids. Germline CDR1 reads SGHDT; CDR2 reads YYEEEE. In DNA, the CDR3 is TGTGCCAGCAGCTTAGGACCCCAAGGCAAAAACATTCAGTACTTC. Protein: CASSLGPQGKNIQYF.

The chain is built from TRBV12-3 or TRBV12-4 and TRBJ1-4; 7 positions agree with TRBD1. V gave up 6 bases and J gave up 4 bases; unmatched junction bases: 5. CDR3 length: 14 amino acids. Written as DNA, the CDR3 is TGTGCCAGCAGCCCGGGACAGCTTAATGAAAAACTGTTTTTT. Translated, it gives CASSPGQLNEKLFF.

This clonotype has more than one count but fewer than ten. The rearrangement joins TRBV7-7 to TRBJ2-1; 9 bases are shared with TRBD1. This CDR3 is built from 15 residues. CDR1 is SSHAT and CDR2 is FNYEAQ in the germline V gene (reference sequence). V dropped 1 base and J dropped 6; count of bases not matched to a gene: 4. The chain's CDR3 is CASSLGYRGRNEQFF. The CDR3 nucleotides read TGTGCCAGCAGCTTAGGGTACAGGGGGCGCAATGAGCAGTTCTTC.